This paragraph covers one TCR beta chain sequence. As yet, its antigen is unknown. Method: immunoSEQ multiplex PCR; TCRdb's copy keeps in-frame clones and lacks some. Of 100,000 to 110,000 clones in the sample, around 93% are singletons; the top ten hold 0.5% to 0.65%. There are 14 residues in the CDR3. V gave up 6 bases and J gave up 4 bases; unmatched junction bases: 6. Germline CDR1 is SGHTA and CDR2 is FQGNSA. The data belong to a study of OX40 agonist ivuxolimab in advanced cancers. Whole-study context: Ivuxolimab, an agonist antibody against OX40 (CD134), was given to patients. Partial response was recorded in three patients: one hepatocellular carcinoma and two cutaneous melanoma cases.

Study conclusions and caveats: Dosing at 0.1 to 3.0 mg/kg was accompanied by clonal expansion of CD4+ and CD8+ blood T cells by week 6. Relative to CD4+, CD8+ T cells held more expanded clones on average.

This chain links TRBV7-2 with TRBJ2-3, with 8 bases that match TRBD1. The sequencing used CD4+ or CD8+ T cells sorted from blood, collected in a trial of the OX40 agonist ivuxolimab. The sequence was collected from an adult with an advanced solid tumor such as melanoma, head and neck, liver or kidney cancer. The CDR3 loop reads CASRSGQGSDTQYF. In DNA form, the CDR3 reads TGTGCCAGCAGATCCGGACAGGGTTCAGATACGCAGTATTTT.